The 29 T cell receptor beta chains presented below share a single source sample, sequenced in a study of Tregs in tolerant kidney transplant recipients (dated by TCRdb to about 2019). The library was obtained by the immunoSEQ multiplex PCR assay. TCRdb carries this immuneACCESS record with in-frame sequences only. Its versions omit some clonotypes, under half of them owing to an unresolved V gene in the studies checked, with the rest unexplained. For this sample there are 200,000 to 300,000 clones; 65% to 85% appear just once. In total, the top ten clones hold roughly 0.67% of the sample. Sequenced: CD4+ T cells from blood. All receptors come from a human donor in good health.

This rearrangement joins TRBV18 to TRBJ2-3; possibly TRBD2 for D (6 bases). The CDR3 loop spans 19 amino acids. Germline loops: CDR1 KGHSH, CDR2 LQKENI. V dropped 0 bases and J dropped 0 bases, with 19 bases sitting between them. CDR3 protein: CASSPPSRGVGRSTDTQYF. CDR3 sequence (DNA): TGTGCCAGCTCACCACCGAGCCGCGGGGTGGGTAGAAGCACAGATACGCAGTATTTT.

Only one count was recorded for this clone. The rearrangement uses TRBV6-5 and TRBJ2-5; unclear D gene. This CDR3 contains 13 residues. V was shortened by 4 bases and J by 2 bases, with 8 bases between the two germline ends. Germline V gene sequence: CDR1 MNHEY, CDR2 SVGAGI. The CDR3 bases are TGTGCCAGCAGTTTGAGCCGACAAGAGACCCAGTACTTC. Translation gives CASSLSRQETQYF.

The V call is TRBV18, the J call TRBJ2-1; 10 bases line up with TRBD2. The CDR3 length is 16 residues. Germline values: CDR1 KGHSH, CDR2 LQKENI. V shed 5 bases, J shed 7 bases, and the junction held 11 bases outside the gene matches. CDR3 amino acids: CASSETSGGASNEQFF. For the CDR3, the DNA is TGTGCCAGCTCAGAGACGAGCGGGGGGGCCAGTAATGAGCAGTTCTTC.

J is TRBJ1-1 and V is TRBV5-5, with TRBD1 matching over 7 bases. The CDR3 consists of 15 residues. From germline, CDR1 is SGHKS and CDR2 YYEKEE (reference sequence). With 0 bases clipped from V and 1 base from J, the junction kept 3 bases outside the gene matches. CDR3 loop: CASSLEGARNTEAFF. CDR3 sequence (DNA): TGTGCCAGCAGCTTGGAGGGGGCGAGGAACACTGAAGCTTTCTTT.

V and J are TRBV5-1 and TRBJ2-5; D is perhaps TRBD1 (5 bases). Near its end, the DNA agrees better with TRBJ2-7, so the J call may be wrong. Per the germline V gene, CDR1 is SGHRS and CDR2 is YFSETQ. The CDR3 sequence is 14 residues long. CDR3 coding DNA: TGCGCCAGCAGCGAGCAGGGAAGCTCCTACGAGCAGTACTTC. This encodes CASSEQGSSYEQYF.

In its sample, this clone was seen once. V usage is TRBV18 and J usage is TRBJ2-1; the D is unclear. CDR3 length: 16 residues. Germline-derived CDR1 and CDR2 are KGHSH and LQKENI. V lost 2 bases and J lost 0, with 11 bases in between. CDR3 region: CASSPSARISYNEQFF. The CDR3, as DNA: TGTGCCAGCTCACCATCGGCCAGAATCTCCTACAATGAGCAGTTCTTC.

The chain links TRBV2 to TRBJ2-1, with 9 bases fitting TRBD2. The CDR3 is 15 amino acids. The germline CDR1 and CDR2 sequences are SNHLY and FYNNEI. V gave up 4 bases and J gave up 9 bases; unmatched junction bases: 10. Written as DNA, the CDR3 is TGTGCCAGCAGTGGGGCGGGAGGGCCCGAGAGTGAGCAGTTCTTC. Protein sequence: CASSGAGGPESEQFF.

The chain combines TRBV10-1 with TRBJ2-5, with D possibly being TRBD1 (6 bases). The J call may be incorrect, as the DNA end agrees better with TRBJ2-7. The germline V gene has CDR1 WNHNN and CDR2 SYGVQD (reference sequence). The CDR3 totals 14 residues. The CDR3 coding sequence is TGCGCCAGCAGTGAAGGGGGTATCGCCTACGAGCAGTACTTC. It yields the protein CASSEGGIAYEQYF.

The CDR3 DNA reads TGCGCCAGCAGTGGGCCTAGCGGGAGGGCCGTGGTTGTGTACGAGCAGTACTTC. Amino acid sequence: CASSGPSGRAVVVYEQYF. This chain links TRBV10-2 with TRBJ2-7; 12 nucleotides align to TRBD2. J gave up 4 bases and V 4 bases, and 14 bases lay outside the gene matches. Germline CDR1 is WSHSY and CDR2 is SAAADI. CDR3 size: 18 residues.

The genes are TRBV7-9 and TRBJ2-7; TRBD1 aligns across 7 bases. V gave up 2 bases and J gave up 2 bases; unmatched junction bases: 6. Per the germline V gene, CDR1 is SEHNR and CDR2 is FQNEAQ (reference sequence). The CDR3 is 15 residues long. DNA for the CDR3: TGTGCCAGCAGCTTATTGGGACAGACGCCCTACGAGCAGTACTTC. It is translated as CASSLLGQTPYEQYF.

The CDR3 here is CASSSFPGFNEKLFF. The CDR3 nucleotides read TGCGCCAGCAGCTCTTTCCCGGGCTTTAATGAAAAACTGTTTTTT. V usage is TRBV5-1 and J usage is TRBJ1-4; D gene uncertain. CDR1 is SGHRS, CDR2 YFSETQ, per germline. Trimming took off 3 bases at V and 4 bases at J, with 13 bases between the two ends. The CDR3 is 15 amino acids.

The V call is TRBV30, the J call TRBJ1-6; D uncertain. The germline V and J ends were trimmed by 0 bases and 8 bases, with 8 bases remaining between them. Germline CDR1 and CDR2: GTSNPN and SVGIG (reference sequence). This CDR3 comprises 13 residues. The CDR3 nucleotides are TGTGCCTGGAGTGTAGCGCAAGATTCACCCCTCCACTTT. Translated: CAWSVAQDSPLHF.

The sample holds a few counts of this clone. V gene TRBV6-1 combines with J gene TRBJ2-7, with D possibly being TRBD1 (6 bases). The CDR3 consists of 12 residues. V gave up 10 bases and J gave up 3 bases, with 13 bases separating them. CDR1 and CDR2 (germline): MNHNS, SASEGT. CDR3 DNA sequence: TGTGCCACCAACAGGGTTGGCTACGAGCAGTACTTC. Protein sequence: CATNRVGYEQYF.

The chain recombines TRBV6-5 with TRBJ2-7, with D possibly matching TRBD2 (5 bases). Germline V gives CDR1 MNHEY, CDR2 SVGAGI. The CDR3 runs 15 residues. The V end lost 7 bases, the J end lost 0 bases, and 16 bases lay between the germline ends. CDR3 bases: TGTGCCAGCAAGGCTTTCTCCGCGGGCTCCTACGAGCAGTACTTC. It codes for CASKAFSAGSYEQYF.

The chain employs TRBV6-5 and TRBJ1-1; D gene ambiguous. Germline V CDR1 and CDR2: MNHEY, SVGAGI. The CDR3 has 15 amino acids. V was pared by 8 bases and J by 4 bases, with 20 bases between. The CDR3 sequence is CASLQGRGLSTEAFF. CDR3 sequence (DNA): TGTGCCAGCCTCCAAGGGAGAGGGTTGAGCACTGAAGCTTTCTTT.

The genes are TRBV19 and TRBJ1-2; D remains unclear. V lost 8 bases and J lost 8, with 18 bases in between. This CDR3 region has 13 residues. Germline V CDR1 and CDR2: LNHDA, SQIVND (reference sequence). The CDR3, as DNA: TGTGCCAGTCAGGTCCGAACTACGCGGGGCTACACCTTC. This sequence encodes CASQVRTTRGYTF.

About this clone itself: At the DNA level, this CDR3 is encoded by other sequences in the same sample as well. The chain carries TRBV12-5 and TRBJ1-1; D unclear. This CDR3 has 11 amino acids. Germline V gene lookup returns CDR1 LGHNT and CDR2 FRNRAP. The CDR3 region has the DNA TGTGCAAACCAGGAGAACACTGAAGCTTTCTTT. Protein: CANQENTEAFF.

The V call is TRBV7-3, the J call TRBJ1-1; maybe TRBD1 (6 bases). The CDR3 length is 14 residues. Trimming took off 3 bases at V and 6 bases at J, with 14 bases between the two ends. The germline V gene has CDR1 SGHTA and CDR2 FQGTGA. CDR3 in amino acids: CASSFAGAGAEAFF. The CDR3 bases are TGTGCCAGCAGCTTCGCAGGGGCCGGGGCTGAAGCTTTCTTT.

CDR3 sequence: CASSYSGTGATFF. Here the CDR3 DNA reads TGTGCCAGCAGTTACTCGGGGACAGGGGCGACTTTCTTT. J is TRBJ1-1 and V is TRBV6-5, with TRBD1 matching 10 bases. Germline V gene sequence: CDR1 MNHEY, CDR2 SVGAGI. Trimming removed 0 bases from V and 12 bases from J; junction bases left unmatched: 4. The CDR3 is made up of 13 amino acids.

The J gene is TRBJ1-2, the V gene TRBV6-1; no firm D call. The CDR3 length is 14 residues. Germline CDR1 and CDR2: MNHNS and SASEGT. Trimming removed 7 bases at V and 4 bases at J, with 16 bases between. CDR3 DNA sequence: TGTGCCAGCACCGAAGTCATAGGGCTCTATGGCTACACCTTC. Translated: CASTEVIGLYGYTF.

The CDR3, as DNA: TGTGCCAGCAGTCTCGACAGGTTGGCCTACGAGCAGTACTTC. Encoded protein: CASSLDRLAYEQYF. This chain uses TRBV6-5 with TRBJ2-7; D possibly corresponds to TRBD1 (6 bases). V was clipped by 5 bases and J by 2 bases, with 13 bases between them. The CDR3 is 14 residues long. Germline-derived CDR1 and CDR2 are MNHEY and SVGAGI.

The chain links TRBV18 to TRBJ2-5, with 8 bases lining up with TRBD2. The CDR3 runs to 14 residues. Germline V gene lookup returns CDR1 KGHSH and CDR2 LQKENI. The V segment lost 5 bases and the J segment 1 base; nucleotides outside the gene matches: 3. CDR3 sequence reads: CASSNLAGQETQYF. For the CDR3, the DNA is TGTGCCAGCTCAAATCTAGCGGGCCAAGAGACCCAGTACTTC.

The chain has TRBV14 and TRBJ2-4, with a possible D match to TRBD1 (5 bases). In germline, CDR1 is SGHDN, CDR2 FVKESK. V lost 1 base and J 2 bases, leaving 15 bases between the germline ends. The CDR3 totals 17 residues. The CDR3 loop reads CASSQGDPGSPKNIQYF. CDR3 nucleotides: TGTGCCAGCAGCCAAGGGGATCCAGGGTCACCCAAAAACATTCAGTACTTC.

CDR3 in amino acids: CASSRDRGRSNEQYF. CDR3 coding DNA: TGTGCCAGCAGTCGGGACAGGGGGCGGTCGAACGAGCAGTACTTC. The chain is built from TRBV5-8 and TRBJ2-7; TRBD1 agrees at 12 bases. V shed 5 bases, J shed 5 bases, and the junction held 8 bases outside the gene matches. This CDR3 spans 15 amino acids. The germline V gene encodes CDR1 SGHTS and CDR2 YDEGEE. The whole variable domain, remainder taken from reference TRBV5-8 and TRBJ2-7, is EAGVTQSPTHLIKTRGQQATLRCSPISGHTSVYWYQQALGLGLQFLLWYDEGEERNRGNFPPRFSGRQFPNYSSELNVNALELEDSALYLCASSRDRGRSNEQYFGPGTRLTVT.

The V call is TRBV6-5, the J call TRBJ2-5; either TRBD1 or TRBD2 may supply D (6 bases each). Germline V gene lookup returns CDR1 MNHEY and CDR2 SVGAGI. The CDR3 is 16 residues long. Between the trimmed V and J ends, which lost 0 bases and 1 base, there was a span of 12 bases. CDR3 loop: CASSYSKGGFQETQYF. CDR3 nucleotides: TGTGCCAGCAGTTACTCAAAGGGGGGCTTCCAAGAGACCCAGTACTTC.

Note on this clone: One end of the junction fails to match germline, which may point to a read error. The V gene is TRBV10-3, the J gene TRBJ1-1; D is undetermined. Germline loops: CDR1 ENHRY, CDR2 SYGVKD. CDR3 length: 13 amino acids. The CDR3 sequence is CTISQTENTEAFF. CDR3 sequence (DNA): TGTACCATCAGTCAGACCGAGAACACTGAAGCTTTCTTT.

The chain couples TRBV5-1 to TRBJ2-3; 9 bases match TRBD1. This CDR3 has 18 amino acids. Trimming removed 3 bases from V and 1 base from J; junction bases left unmatched: 12. CDR1 is SGHRS and CDR2 is YFSETQ in the germline V gene. This CDR3 reads CASSSEDRGDSGTDTQYF. DNA for the CDR3: TGCGCCAGCAGCTCGGAGGACAGGGGAGATTCCGGCACAGATACGCAGTATTTT. Variable domain in full (rest from reference TRBV5-1 and TRBJ2-3): KAGVTQTPRYLIKTRGQQVTLSCSPISGHRSVSWYQQTPGQGLQFLFEYFSETQRNKGNFPGRFSGRQFSNSRSEMNVSTLELGDSALYLCASSSEDRGDSGTDTQYFGPGTRLTVL.

The chain employs TRBV11-3 and TRBJ2-2; 7 positions agree with TRBD1. The trim removed 1 base at V and 1 base at J, leaving 12 bases unmatched. The CDR3 is made up of 19 amino acids. The V gene's germline CDR1 is SGHNT and CDR2 YENEEA. CDR3 sequence: CASSLGFGTASRNTGELFF. The CDR3 DNA is TGTGCCAGCAGCTTAGGGTTTGGGACAGCCTCACGGAACACCGGGGAGCTGTTTTTT. Variable domain in full (rest from reference TRBV11-3 and TRBJ2-2): EAGVVQSPRYKIIEKKQPVAFWCNPISGHNTLYWYLQNLGQGPELLIRYENEEAVDDSQLPKDRFSAERLKGVDSTLKIQPAELGDSAVYLCASSLGFGTASRNTGELFFGEGSRLTVL.

J is TRBJ2-1 and V is TRBV9; 9 nucleotides match TRBD2. V lost 2 bases and J lost 2; bases outside the gene matches: 5. CDR3 length: 16 amino acids. Germline assignment: CDR1 SGDLS and CDR2 YYNGEE. CDR3 nucleotide sequence: TGTGCCAGCAGCGTCACTAGCGGGCGTGCCTACAATGAGCAGTTCTTC. This gives the protein CASSVTSGRAYNEQFF.